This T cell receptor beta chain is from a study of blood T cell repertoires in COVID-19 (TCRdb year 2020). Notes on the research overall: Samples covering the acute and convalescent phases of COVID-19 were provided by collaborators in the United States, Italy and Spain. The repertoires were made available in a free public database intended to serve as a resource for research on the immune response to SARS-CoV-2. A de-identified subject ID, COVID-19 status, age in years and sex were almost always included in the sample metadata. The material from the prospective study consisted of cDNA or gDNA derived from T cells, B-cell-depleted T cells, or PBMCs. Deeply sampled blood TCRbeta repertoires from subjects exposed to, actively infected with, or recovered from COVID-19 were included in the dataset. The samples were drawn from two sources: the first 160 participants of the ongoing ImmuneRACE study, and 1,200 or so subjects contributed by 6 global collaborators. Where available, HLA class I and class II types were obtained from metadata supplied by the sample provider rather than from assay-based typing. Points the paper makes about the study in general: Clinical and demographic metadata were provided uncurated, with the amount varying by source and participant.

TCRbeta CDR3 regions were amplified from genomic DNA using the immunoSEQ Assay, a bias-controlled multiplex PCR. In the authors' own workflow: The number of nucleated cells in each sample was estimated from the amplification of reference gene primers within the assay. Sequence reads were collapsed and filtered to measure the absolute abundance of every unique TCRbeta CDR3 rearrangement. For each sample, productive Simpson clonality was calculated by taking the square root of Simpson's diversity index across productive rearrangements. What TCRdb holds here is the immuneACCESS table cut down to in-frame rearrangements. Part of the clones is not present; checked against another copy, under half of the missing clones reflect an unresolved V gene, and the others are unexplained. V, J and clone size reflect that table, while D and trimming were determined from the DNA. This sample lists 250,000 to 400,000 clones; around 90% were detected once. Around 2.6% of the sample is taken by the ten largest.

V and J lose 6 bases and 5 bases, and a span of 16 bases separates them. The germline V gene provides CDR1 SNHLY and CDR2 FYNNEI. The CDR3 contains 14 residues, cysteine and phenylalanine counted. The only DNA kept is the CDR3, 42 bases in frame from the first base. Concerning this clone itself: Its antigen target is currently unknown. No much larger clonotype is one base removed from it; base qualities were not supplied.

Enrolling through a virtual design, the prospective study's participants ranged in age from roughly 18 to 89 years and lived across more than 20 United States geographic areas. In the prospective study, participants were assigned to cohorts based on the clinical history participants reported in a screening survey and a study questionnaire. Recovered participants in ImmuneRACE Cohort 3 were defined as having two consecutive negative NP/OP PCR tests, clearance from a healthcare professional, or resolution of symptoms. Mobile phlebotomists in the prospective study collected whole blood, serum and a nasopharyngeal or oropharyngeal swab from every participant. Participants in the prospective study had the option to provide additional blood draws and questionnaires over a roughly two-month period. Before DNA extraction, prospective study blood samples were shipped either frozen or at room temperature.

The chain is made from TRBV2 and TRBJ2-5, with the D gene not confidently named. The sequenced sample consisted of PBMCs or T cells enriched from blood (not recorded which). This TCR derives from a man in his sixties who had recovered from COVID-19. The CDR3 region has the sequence CASRTPPRVETQYF. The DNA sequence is TGTGCCAGCAGGACCCCGCCTAGAGTGGAGACCCAGTACTTC.